The 28 T cell receptor beta chains presented below share a single source sample, sequenced in a study of response to subunit inactivated influenza vaccine. TCRdb reprocessed the RT-PCR reads with MiXCR, giving one entry per CDR3 protein. This table holds about 780,000 distinct CDR3 sequences, less than 20% found once. The specimen was PBMCs from blood, collected 5 to 6 days after vaccination. These receptors were collected from a man in his fifties who received an inactivated influenza vaccine.

In its sample, this clonotype was seen a few times. This chain links TRBV7-2 with TRBJ1-4; the D gene is possibly TRBD1 (5 bases). The CDR3 covers 15 residues. The V and J ends lost 5 bases and 8 bases respectively, with 18 bases between them. Germline lookup yields CDR1 SGHTA and CDR2 FQGNSA. The CDR3 DNA is TGTGCCAGCAGCATTCGGGACGGGAGAGGCGAAAAACTGTTTTTT. Translating it yields CASSIRDGRGEKLFF.

The V call is TRBV6-1, the J call TRBJ1-1; 9 bases agree with TRBD1. Germline CDR1 MNHNS, CDR2 SASEGT. The CDR3 is 13 amino acids. Losses at the gene ends were 1 base for V and 10 bases for J; bases not matched to a gene: 4. CDR3 sequence reads: CASSEETGGSAFF. Written as DNA, the CDR3 is TGTGCCAGCAGTGAAGAGACAGGGGGGTCAGCTTTCTTT.

The CDR3 loop is CASSPSLGTGAGGYTF. The CDR3 coding sequence is TGTGCCAGCTCACCATCCTTGGGAACAGGGGCAGGAGGCTACACCTTC. V and J are TRBV18 and TRBJ1-2; 7 nucleotides line up with TRBD1. The V gene end was trimmed by 2 bases and the J gene end by 8 bases; junction bases not matched to a gene: 14. Germline CDR1 is KGHSH and CDR2 is LQKENI. CDR3 size: 16 residues.

This clonotype was recorded many times. V and J are TRBV12-3 or TRBV12-4 and TRBJ2-5; maybe TRBD1 (5 bases). Trimming stripped 7 bases from V and 5 bases from J, with 17 bases between. The CDR3 is 14 residues long. The CDR3 reads CASTATDGRETQYF. The CDR3 nucleotides are TGTGCCAGCACCGCGACAGACGGCCGTGAGACCCAGTACTTC.

This clonotype was counted at least ten times. The V and J genes are TRBV29-1 and TRBJ2-1; D is undetermined. Germline V gene data show CDR1 as SQVTM and CDR2 as ANQGSEA. V was cut by 1 base and J by 9 bases, with 19 bases left in between. The CDR3 sequence is 15 residues long. CDR3 nucleotides: TGCAGCGTTGAAGCGGATGATTCGCTGCCCGGTGAGCAGTTCTTC. Translated, it gives CSVEADDSLPGEQFF.

The chain combines TRBV7-2 with TRBJ2-5, with D unclear. Trimming stripped 5 bases from V and 6 bases from J, with 16 bases between. Germline CDR1 and CDR2: SGHTA and FQGNSA. The CDR3 extends over 14 amino acids. The CDR3 protein is CASSEDNFVKTQYF. CDR3 sequence (DNA): TGTGCCAGCAGCGAAGACAATTTCGTCAAGACCCAGTACTTC.

The gene calls are TRBV5-1 and TRBJ2-1; tentatively, D is TRBD2 (5 bases). Germline V gives CDR1 SGHRS, CDR2 YFSETQ. Trimming pared 0 bases from V and 2 bases from J, leaving 9 bases between. The CDR3 covers 15 residues. CDR3 in amino acids: CASSLAEGTYNEQFF. DNA for the CDR3: TGCGCCAGCAGCTTGGCCGAGGGTACCTACAATGAGCAGTTCTTC.

V gene TRBV10-3 combines with J gene TRBJ2-1; 14 bases are a match to TRBD2. CDR1 ENHRY and CDR2 SYGVKD come from the germline V gene. The CDR3 loop spans 15 amino acids. J lost 9 bases, V lost 7 bases, and 8 bases had no gene match. The CDR3 coding sequence is TGTGCCATCACTCCGGGACTAGCGGGAGTTGGTGAGCAGTTCTTC. Its protein is CAITPGLAGVGEQFF.

The chain joins TRBV12-3 or TRBV12-4 to TRBJ1-2, with 7 bases identical to TRBD1. This CDR3 is built from 13 residues. J was trimmed by 4 bases and V by 5 bases; bases with no gene match: 4. In DNA, the CDR3 is TGTGCCAGCAGTATCCGGGACAGCTATGGCTACACCTTC. Translation gives CASSIRDSYGYTF.

This rearrangement joins TRBV7-2 to TRBJ2-2; TRBD2 is a possible D gene (5 bases). Per germline, CDR1 SGHTA and CDR2 FQGNSA. Between the trimmed V and J ends, which lost 6 bases and 4 bases, there was a span of 15 bases. There are 15 residues in the CDR3. The CDR3 sequence is CASRPQSAGTGELFF. In DNA, the CDR3 is TGTGCCAGCAGGCCACAAAGTGCGGGCACCGGGGAGCTGTTTTTT. The variable domain in full, with the rest retrieved from reference TRBV7-2 and TRBJ2-2, is GAGVSQSPSNKVTEKGKDVELRCDPISGHTALYWYRQSLGQGLEFLIYFQGNSAPDKSGLPSDRFSAERTGGSVSTLTIQRTQQEDSAVYLCASRPQSAGTGELFFGEGSRLTVL.

This clonotype was observed many times. The chain uses TRBV29-1 and TRBJ2-7; a weak D match, TRBD2 (5 bases). V lost 4 bases and J lost 0, with 10 bases in between. There are 13 residues in the CDR3. Per germline, CDR1 SQVTM and CDR2 ANQGSEA. The CDR3 protein is CSVASRYSYEQYF. Here the CDR3 DNA reads TGCAGCGTTGCTAGCCGATACTCCTACGAGCAGTACTTC.

This clonotype has more than one count but fewer than ten. The V and J genes are TRBV6-1 and TRBJ2-7; D might be TRBD2 (6 bases). CDR3 length equals 14 residues. V lost 8 bases, J lost 2 bases, and 16 bases lay in between. The germline V gene has CDR1 MNHNS and CDR2 SASEGT. CDR3 bases: TGTGCCAGCCTAAGAGGGACTCACGCCTACGAGCAGTACTTC. Translating gives CASLRGTHAYEQYF.

This clonotype was seen a handful of times. J is TRBJ2-7 and V is TRBV6-1; 7 bases align to TRBD2. From germline, CDR1 is MNHNS and CDR2 SASEGT. The CDR3 spans 16 residues. With 5 bases clipped from V and 6 bases from J, the junction kept 16 bases outside the gene matches. The CDR3 reads CASSPLPGLSTSEQYF. CDR3 DNA sequence: TGTGCCAGCAGTCCACTCCCGGGACTATCCACATCCGAGCAGTACTTC.

The V call is TRBV12-3 or TRBV12-4, the J call TRBJ1-4; tentative D call: TRBD1 (5 bases). The CDR3 contains 13 residues. V was trimmed by 7 bases and J by 8 bases, leaving 14 bases between them. This CDR3 is CASTVGRGEKLFF. Written as DNA, the CDR3 is TGTGCCAGCACCGTGGGTAGGGGAGAAAAACTGTTTTTT.

The chain employs TRBV24-1 and TRBJ2-5; D remains ambiguous. V lost 3 bases and J lost 1, with 8 bases in between. CDR3 length: 14 residues. CDR1 KGHDR and CDR2 SFDVKD come from the germline V gene. In DNA form, the CDR3 reads TGTGCCACCAGTGATGCAGGATCCCAAGAGACCCAGTACTTC. This encodes CATSDAGSQETQYF.

This clonotype was detected a few times. V gene TRBV7-8 combines with J gene TRBJ2-7, with a weak D call TRBD1 (5 bases). The CDR3 runs to 19 residues. In germline, CDR1 is SGHVS, CDR2 FQNEAQ. The V end was cut by 5 bases, the J end by 0 bases, with 26 bases between. This CDR3 reads CASSPRQKNRVRISYEQYF. The CDR3 region has the DNA TGTGCCAGCAGCCCACGACAGAAAAACCGGGTCAGGATCTCCTACGAGCAGTACTTC.

V and J are TRBV20-1 and TRBJ2-5; 8 bases are shared with TRBD1. This CDR3 has 15 residues. The germline V gene has CDR1 DFQATT and CDR2 SNEGSKA (reference sequence). V lost 3 bases and J lost 2; bases outside the gene matches: 8. DNA for the CDR3: TGCAGTGCTAGTACTTCTGGGACAGGACAAGAGACCCAGTACTTC. It specifies CSASTSGTGQETQYF.

The chain recombines TRBV5-1 with TRBJ2-5; tentatively, D is TRBD2 (6 bases). Germline-derived CDR1 and CDR2 are SGHRS and YFSETQ. V was clipped by 4 bases and J by 3 bases, with 22 bases between them. The CDR3 extends over 17 amino acids. The CDR3 is CASSPPLGRGGKETQYF. The CDR3 nucleotides are TGCGCCAGCAGCCCCCCGTTGGGTAGGGGAGGAAAAGAGACCCAGTACTTC.

V and J are TRBV12-3 or TRBV12-4 and TRBJ2-2, with TRBD1 as a possible D gene (6 bases). V lost 5 bases and J lost 4, with 14 bases in between. The length of the CDR3 is 15 residues. The CDR3 reads CASSGHRVGTGELFF. CDR3 nucleotides: TGTGCCAGCAGTGGGCACAGGGTGGGCACCGGGGAGCTGTTTTTT.

The rearrangement links TRBV28 to TRBJ2-7; D may be TRBD2 (7 bases). This CDR3 has 16 amino acids. V dropped 5 bases and J dropped 7 bases, with 24 bases sitting between them. Per germline, CDR1 MDHEN and CDR2 SYDVKM. The CDR3 spells CASSPNRGAGTVEQYF. The CDR3 region has the DNA TGTGCCAGCAGTCCCAACCGGGGGGCGGGGACCGTTGAGCAGTACTTC.

The chain carries TRBV5-1 and TRBJ2-5; TRBD2 aligns across 7 bases. V shed 2 bases and J 3 bases; nucleotides not matched to a gene: 7. CDR1 SGHRS and CDR2 YFSETQ come from the germline V gene. This CDR3 region has 15 residues. The CDR3 here is CASSLSGGTKETQYF. CDR3 DNA sequence: TGCGCCAGCAGCTTATCCGGGGGGACCAAAGAGACCCAGTACTTC.

This clonotype occurred many times. The chain couples TRBV15 to TRBJ2-1, with 9 nucleotides matching TRBD2. The V gene's germline CDR1 is LNHNV and CDR2 YYDKDF (reference sequence). The CDR3 has 14 amino acids. V shed 8 bases, J shed 6 bases, and the junction held 8 bases outside the gene matches. The CDR3 DNA reads as TGTGCCACCGGTCCGGGACTAGCTACCAATGAGCAGTTCTTC. Its protein is CATGPGLATNEQFF.

This clonotype was seen a few times. The chain joins TRBV9 to TRBJ2-4; TRBD1 aligns across 7 bases. Germline CDR1 SGDLS, CDR2 YYNGEE. The CDR3 sequence is 14 residues long. J was trimmed by 5 bases and V by 3 bases; bases with no gene match: 5. CDR3 loop: CASSGRDSQNIQYF. Written as DNA, the CDR3 is TGTGCCAGCAGCGGCCGGGACAGTCAAAACATTCAGTACTTC. The full variable domain, rest sourced from reference TRBV9 and TRBJ2-4, is DSGVTQTPKHLITATGQRVTLRCSPRSGDLSVYWYQQSLDQGLQFLIQYYNGEERAKGNILERFSAQQFPDLHSELNLSSLELGDSALYFCASSGRDSQNIQYFGAGTRLSVL.

This clonotype has a handful of counts. This sequence joins TRBV6-1 and TRBJ1-5, with a possible D match to TRBD1 (6 bases). Trimming shortened V by 6 bases and J by 7 bases, and 16 bases separated the two germline ends. There are 14 residues in the CDR3. The V gene's germline CDR1 is MNHNS and CDR2 SASEGT. This CDR3 is CASSRSGARQPQHF. The CDR3 DNA reads TGTGCCAGCAGCAGGTCGGGGGCACGACAGCCCCAGCATTTT.

This clonotype was observed a handful of times. The J gene is TRBJ2-5, the V gene TRBV12-3 or TRBV12-4; D is perhaps TRBD1 or TRBD2 (5 bases each). V lost 0 bases and J 5 bases, leaving 13 bases between the germline ends. The CDR3 loop spans 15 amino acids. Written as DNA, the CDR3 is TGTGCCAGCAGTTTAGCCGAGAGGGGTATGGAGACCCAGTACTTC. Protein sequence: CASSLAERGMETQYF.

The chain carries TRBV20-1 and TRBJ2-5, with D possibly TRBD1 on 5 matching bases. Germline V gene data show CDR1 as DFQATT and CDR2 as SNEGSKA (reference sequence). V shed 6 bases and J shed 1 base, with 18 bases lying between them. The CDR3 loop spans 15 amino acids. In DNA, the CDR3 is TGCAGTGCCCTGACAGCGCGAAATATCCAAGAGACCCAGTACTTC. The encoded protein is CSALTARNIQETQYF.

This clonotype was observed a handful of times. DNA of the CDR3: TGTGCCACCCGTGAGACAGATTACAATGAGCAGTTCTTC. It encodes CATRETDYNEQFF. The chain joins TRBV10-3 to TRBJ2-1, with D possibly being TRBD1 (5 bases). Between the trimmed V and J ends, which lost 10 bases and 4 bases, there was a span of 14 bases. CDR3 length equals 13 residues. Looked up from germline, CDR1 is ENHRY and CDR2 is SYGVKD.

The chain uses TRBV5-1 and TRBJ2-3; TRBD2 matches 7 bases. V gave up 2 bases and J gave up 4 bases; unmatched junction bases: 7. This CDR3 is 15 amino acids long. Germline V gives CDR1 SGHRS, CDR2 YFSETQ. The CDR3 is CASSFSREGADTQYF. The DNA of the CDR3 is TGCGCCAGCAGCTTTTCGAGGGAGGGCGCAGATACGCAGTATTTT.